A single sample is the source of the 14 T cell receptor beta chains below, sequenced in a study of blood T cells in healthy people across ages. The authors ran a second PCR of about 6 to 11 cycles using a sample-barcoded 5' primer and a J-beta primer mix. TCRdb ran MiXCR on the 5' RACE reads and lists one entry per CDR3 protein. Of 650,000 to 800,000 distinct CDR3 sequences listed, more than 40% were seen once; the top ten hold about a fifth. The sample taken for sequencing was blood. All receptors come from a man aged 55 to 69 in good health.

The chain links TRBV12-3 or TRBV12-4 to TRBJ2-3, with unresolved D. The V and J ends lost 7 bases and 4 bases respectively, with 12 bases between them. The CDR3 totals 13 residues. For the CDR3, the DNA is TGTGCCAGCACCCTCAGAGGATCAGATACGCAGTATTTT. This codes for CASTLRGSDTQYF.

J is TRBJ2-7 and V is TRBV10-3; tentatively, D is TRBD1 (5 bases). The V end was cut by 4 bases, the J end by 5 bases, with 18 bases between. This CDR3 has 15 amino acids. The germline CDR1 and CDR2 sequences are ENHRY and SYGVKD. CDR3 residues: CAISGPNTGSHEQYF. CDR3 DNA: TGTGCCATCAGTGGCCCCAACACAGGATCCCACGAGCAGTACTTC.

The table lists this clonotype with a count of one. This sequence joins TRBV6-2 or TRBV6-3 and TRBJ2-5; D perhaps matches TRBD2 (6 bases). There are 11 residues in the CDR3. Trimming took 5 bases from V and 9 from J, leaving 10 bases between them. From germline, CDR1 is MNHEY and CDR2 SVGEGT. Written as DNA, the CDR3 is TGTGCCAGCAGTCGTGGGGAGGCCCAGTACTTC. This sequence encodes CASSRGEAQYF.

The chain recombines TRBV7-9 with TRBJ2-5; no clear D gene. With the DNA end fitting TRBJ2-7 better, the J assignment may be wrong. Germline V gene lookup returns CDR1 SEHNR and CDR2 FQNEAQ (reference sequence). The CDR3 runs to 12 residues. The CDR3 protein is CASSARSYEQYF. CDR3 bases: TGTGCCAGCAGCGCTAGGTCCTACGAGCAGTACTTC.

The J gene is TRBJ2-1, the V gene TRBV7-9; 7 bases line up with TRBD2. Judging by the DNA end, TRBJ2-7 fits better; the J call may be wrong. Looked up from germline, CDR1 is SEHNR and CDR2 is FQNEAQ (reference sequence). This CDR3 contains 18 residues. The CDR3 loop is CASSSPLAVVGVYNEQYF. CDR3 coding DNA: TGTGCCAGCAGCTCCCCTCTAGCGGTAGTGGGGGTTTACAATGAGCAGTACTTC.

The CDR3 here is CASSQGQGGDTQYF. For the CDR3, the DNA is TGTGCCAGCAGCCAAGGACAGGGAGGAGATACGCAGTATTTT. This chain uses TRBV4-2 with TRBJ2-3; maybe TRBD1 (7 bases). The germline gives CDR1 LGHNA, CDR2 YNFKEQ. Trimming shortened V by 1 base and J by 5 bases, and 10 bases separated the two germline ends. CDR3 length equals 14 residues.

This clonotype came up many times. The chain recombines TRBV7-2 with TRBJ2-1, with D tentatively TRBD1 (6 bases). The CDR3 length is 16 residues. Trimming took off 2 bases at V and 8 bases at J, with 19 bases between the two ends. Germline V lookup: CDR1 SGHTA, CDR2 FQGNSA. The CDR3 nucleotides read TGTGCCAGCAGCTTAACTAAACTACAGGGTTACGATGAGCAGTTCTTC. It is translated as CASSLTKLQGYDEQFF.

DNA for the CDR3: TGCAGCGTGGGAGGGGGGAGTGAGCAGTTCTTC. This codes for CSVGGGSEQFF. The rearrangement joins TRBV29-1 to TRBJ2-1, with a weak D call TRBD2 (7 bases). The V end was cut by 6 bases, the J end by 9 bases, with 12 bases between. Germline V gene sequence: CDR1 SQVTM, CDR2 ANQGSEA. CDR3 size: 11 residues.

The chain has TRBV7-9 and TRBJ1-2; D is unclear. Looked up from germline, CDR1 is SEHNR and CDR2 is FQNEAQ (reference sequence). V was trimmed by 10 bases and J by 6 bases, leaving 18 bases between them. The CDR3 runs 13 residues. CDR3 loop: CATRPGLEDGYTF. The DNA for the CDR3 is TGTGCCACCCGACCCGGATTGGAGGATGGCTACACCTTC.

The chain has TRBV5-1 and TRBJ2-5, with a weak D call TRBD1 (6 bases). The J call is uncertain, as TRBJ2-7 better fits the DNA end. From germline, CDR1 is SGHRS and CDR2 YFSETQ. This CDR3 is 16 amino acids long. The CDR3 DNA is TGCGCCAGCAGCTCGACGACAGGTTCTTCCCTTGGCGAGCAGTACTTC. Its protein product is CASSSTTGSSLGEQYF.

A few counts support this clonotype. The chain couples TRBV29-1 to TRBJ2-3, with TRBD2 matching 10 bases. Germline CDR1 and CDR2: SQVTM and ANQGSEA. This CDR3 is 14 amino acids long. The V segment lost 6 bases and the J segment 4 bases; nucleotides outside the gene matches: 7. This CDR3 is CSVQGLAAPDTQYF. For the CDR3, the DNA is TGCAGCGTCCAAGGACTAGCGGCACCAGATACGCAGTATTTT.

The CDR3 is CSATGGASSYNEQYF. Here the CDR3 DNA reads TGCAGTGCCACAGGGGGAGCCAGCTCCTACAATGAGCAGTACTTC. The chain links TRBV20-1 to TRBJ2-1; TRBD1 aligns across 8 bases. Matching the DNA end better, TRBJ2-7 makes the J call doubtful. In germline, CDR1 is DFQATT, CDR2 SNEGSKA (reference sequence). This CDR3 spans 15 amino acids.

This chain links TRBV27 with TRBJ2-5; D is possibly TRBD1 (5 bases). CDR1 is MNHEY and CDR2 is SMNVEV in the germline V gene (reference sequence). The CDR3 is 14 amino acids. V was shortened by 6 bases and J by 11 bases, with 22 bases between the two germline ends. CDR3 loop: CASRTTETTLGQYF. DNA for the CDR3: TGTGCCAGCAGGACGACAGAAACTACGTTGGGGCAGTACTTC.

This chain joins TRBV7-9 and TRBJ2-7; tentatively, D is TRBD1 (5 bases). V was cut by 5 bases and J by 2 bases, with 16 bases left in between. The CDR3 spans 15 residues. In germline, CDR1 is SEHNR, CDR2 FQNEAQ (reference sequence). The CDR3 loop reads CASSHGLGLPYEQYF. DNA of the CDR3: TGTGCCAGCAGCCACGGTCTGGGGCTACCCTACGAGCAGTACTTC.